This TCR beta chain was found in a study of shared clonotypes between healthy human individuals. This clone has just a few counts. Unsorted material relied on roughly 86 million PBMCs as the source of genomic DNA. For every subset, genomic DNA was evenly distributed across several immunoSEQ plates. Libraries were prepared by immunoSEQ multiplex PCR; TCRdb keeps only in-frame clonotypes and omits some of them. The repertoire holds 450,000 to 500,000 clones, with 70% to 85% as singletons. Per germline, CDR1 KGHSH and CDR2 LQKENI. Trimming at V came to 5 bases and at J to 9 bases, leaving 16 bases not matched to a gene. The CDR3 spans 16 residues.

This rearrangement joins TRBV18 to TRBJ2-1; 7 positions match TRBD1. The source is a woman aged 40-49 years in good health. Some clones in this sample may be carry-over from other donors' samples. The sample consisted of PBMCs. For the CDR3, the DNA is TGTGCCAGCTCATTTCAGGAGGCAGGGGGTAGTGGTGAGCAGTTCTTC. It specifies CASSFQEAGGSGEQFF.